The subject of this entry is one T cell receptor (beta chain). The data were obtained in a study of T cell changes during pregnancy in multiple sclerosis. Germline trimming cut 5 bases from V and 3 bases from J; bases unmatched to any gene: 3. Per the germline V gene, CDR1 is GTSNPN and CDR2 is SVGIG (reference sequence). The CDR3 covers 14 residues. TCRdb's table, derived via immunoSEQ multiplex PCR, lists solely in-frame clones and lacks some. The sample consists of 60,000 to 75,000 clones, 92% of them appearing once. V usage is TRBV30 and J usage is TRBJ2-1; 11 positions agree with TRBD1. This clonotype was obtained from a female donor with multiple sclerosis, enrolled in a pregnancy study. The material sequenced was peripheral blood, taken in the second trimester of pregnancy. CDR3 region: CAWAGTGGYNEQFF. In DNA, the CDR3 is TGTGCCTGGGCCGGGACAGGGGGCTACAATGAGCAGTTCTTC. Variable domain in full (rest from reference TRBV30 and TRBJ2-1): SQTIHQWPATLVQPVGSPLSLECTVEGTSNPNLYWYRQAAGRGLQLLFYSVGIGQISSEVPQNLSASRPQDRQFILSSKKLLLSDSGFYLCAWAGTGGYNEQFFGPGTRLTVL.